A selection of T cell receptor beta chains follows, all from one sample in a study of CD8 T cells in Susac syndrome. MiXCR, run by TCRdb on the immunoSEQ multiplex PCR reads, gives a single entry per CDR3 protein. The sample carries approximately 150,000 distinct CDR3 sequences, 94% recorded once. Sequencing was done on a sample of CD4+ T cells from PBMCs. The receptors shown here come from a human donor in good health. The CDR3 runs from the conserved cysteine through the conserved F or W. Each record gives: clone size, D gene, V gene, J gene, CDR3 DNA, CDR3 protein. A D gene is named only where the DNA matches it firmly. A clone size is listed for some rows: how often the clone was seen (once, few, many), or a class if it is expanded.

>NA|TRBD1|TRBV15|TRBJ2-1
TGTGCCACCTTGTCAACAGGGGCCAATGAGCAGTTCTTC
CATLSTGANEQFF
>NA|NA|TRBV20-1|TRBJ1-2
TGCAGTGCTAGGTCCCGCGGGGACTATGGCTACACCTTC
CSARSRGDYGYTF
>NA|TRBD2|TRBV10-3|TRBJ2-1
TGTGCCATCAGTGAAACCGTGACTAGCGGCAAGTTCTTC
CAISETVTSGKFF
>NA|NA|TRBV7-9|TRBJ2-3
TGTGCCAGCAGCTTAGCTTCTGCGGGATACTCGGCAGATACGCAGTATTTT
CASSLASAGYSADTQYF
>once|NA|TRBV5-6|TRBJ1-5
TGTGCCAGCAGCTTGCGAGGGACCCCCAATCAGCCCCAGCATTTT
CASSLRGTPNQPQHF
>NA|NA|TRBV12-3/TRBV12-4|TRBJ1-5
TGTGCCAGCAGTTTTTGGGATCAGCCCCAGCATTTT
CASSFWDQPQHF
>NA|NA|TRBV7-2|TRBJ2-5
TGTGCCAGCAGCCTGGGGAGTTTATGGGAGACCCAGTACTTC
CASSLGSLWETQYF
>NA|NA|TRBV3-1|TRBJ2-3
TGTGCCAGCAGCCAAGATCTGCGGGGAGCGGTTAGCACAGATACGCAGTATTTT
CASSQDLRGAVSTDTQYF
>NA|NA|TRBV5-1|TRBJ1-2
TGCGCCAGCAGCCCGGACGGGGATGGCTACACCTTC
CASSPDGDGYTF
>NA|NA|TRBV12-3/TRBV12-4|TRBJ2-1
TGTGCCAGCAGTTTCCGGACCCAGGGGCTGAATGAGCAGTTCTTC
CASSFRTQGLNEQFF
>NA|NA|TRBV5-1|TRBJ1-2
TGCGCCAGCAGCTCAGTTCAAACCACCCATGGCTACACCTTC
CASSSVQTTHGYTF
>NA|NA|TRBV14|TRBJ2-3
TGTGCCAGCAGCCAGCAAAGGGGGAGTACAGATACGCAGTATTTT
CASSQQRGSTDTQYF
>NA|NA|TRBV29-1|TRBJ1-6
TGCAGCGCCGGGGACAACCCGAACTCACCCCTCCACTTT
CSAGDNPNSPLHF
>NA|TRBD1|TRBV5-4|TRBJ2-5
TGTGCCAGCCGGACAGGGACGAACCAAGAGACCCAGTACTTC
CASRTGTNQETQYF
>NA|NA|TRBV4-2|TRBJ2-7
TGTGCCAGCAGCCAAGCGACAGGCCAGTTCTCCTACGAGCAGTACTTC
CASSQATGQFSYEQYF
>NA|NA|TRBV18|TRBJ2-7
TGTGCCAGCTCACCCCAATCGGAGCAGTACTTC
CASSPQSEQYF
>NA|NA|TRBV5-6|TRBJ1-1
TGTGCCAGCACCTTCCCGGGGGGGCGGAACACTGAAGCTTTCTTT
CASTFPGGRNTEAFF
>once|NA|TRBV6-1|TRBJ2-2
TGTGCCAGCAGACCCATTGGACCGCACACCGGGGAGCTGTTTTTT
CASRPIGPHTGELFF
>NA|NA|TRBV1|TRBJ2-1
TGCACCAGCAGCCTAGATGCGACTGGGATGAGGAGGCGCAATGAGCAGTTCTTC
CTSSLDATGMRRRNEQFF
>NA|NA|TRBV30|TRBJ2-5
TGTGCCTGGAACCTCCCCCCAGGGAAAGAGACCCAGTACTTC
CAWNLPPGKETQYF
>NA|NA|TRBV14|TRBJ1-5
TGTGCCAGCAGCCAGGGACCCTTCGAGCCCCAGCATTTT
CASSQGPFEPQHF
>NA|NA|TRBV2|TRBJ2-7
TGTGCCAGCAGAGAAGGGATTCCCTACGAGCAGTACTTC
CASREGIPYEQYF
>NA|NA|TRBV9|TRBJ2-5
TGTGCCAGCAGCGTAGGCGCGGGTTTACAAGAGACCCAGTACTTC
CASSVGAGLQETQYF
>NA|NA|TRBV29-1|TRBJ2-2
TGCAGCGCCCTGACGGTGTTCGGCGGGGAGCTGTTTTTT
CSALTVFGGELFF
>NA|NA|TRBV12-3/TRBV12-4|TRBJ1-5
TGTGCCAGCACCCGGGGGGCACTTAGTACCAGCAATCAGCCCCAGCATTTT
CASTRGALSTSNQPQHF
>NA|NA|TRBV15|TRBJ1-2
TGTGCCACCAGCAGAGGATCCCTCGGTGGCTACACCTTC
CATSRGSLGGYTF
>NA|NA|TRBV3-1|TRBJ1-1
TGTGCCAGCAGCCCGTCGGGGACATTGCCCTCTGAAGCTTTCTTT
CASSPSGTLPSEAFF
>once|NA|TRBV7-8|TRBJ1-3
TGTGCCAGCAGCCCCATACCTTTAAGCTCTGGAAACACCATATATTTT
CASSPIPLSSGNTIYF
>NA|NA|TRBV5-8|TRBJ1-5
TGTGCCAGCAGCTGGGCCGGACAGAATCAGCCCCAGCATTTT
CASSWAGQNQPQHF
>NA|NA|TRBV12-3/TRBV12-4|TRBJ2-5
TGTGCCAGCACCGCCTGGCAAGAGACCCAGTACTTC
CASTAWQETQYF
>NA|NA|TRBV27|TRBJ2-5
TGTGCCAGCAGTTTATCCGGGCTTAGGGATCAAGAGACCCAGTACTTC
CASSLSGLRDQETQYF
>NA|NA|TRBV20-1|TRBJ1-1
TGCAGTGCTAGAAGTGGGCGGGGAGGGGCATACATGAACACTGAAGCTTTCTTT
CSARSGRGGAYMNTEAFF
>NA|TRBD1|TRBV18|TRBJ2-5
TGTGCCAGCTCACAGGGGACAGAGGAGACCCAGTACTTC
CASSQGTEETQYF
>few|NA|TRBV2|TRBJ2-2
TGTGCCAGCAGTGAGGTCAGGAACACCGGGGAGCTGTTTTTT
CASSEVRNTGELFF
>NA|NA|TRBV19|TRBJ1-2
TGTGCCAGTAGTATTAGGGTGAACGGTTGGAGCTACACCTTC
CASSIRVNGWSYTF
>NA|TRBD1|TRBV10-3|TRBJ2-1
TGTGCCATCAGTGAGCCGATACGGACAGGGGGCCTTTACAATGAGCAGTTCTTC
CAISEPIRTGGLYNEQFF
>once|TRBD2|TRBV9|TRBJ2-3
TGTGCCAGCAGCGGGGGTTGGCGGGAGCCAGATACGCAGTATTTT
CASSGGWREPDTQYF
>NA|NA|TRBV30|TRBJ1-5
TGTGCCTGGAGTGTACGTGGTAGAGATCAGCCCCAGCATTTT
CAWSVRGRDQPQHF
>NA|NA|TRBV2|TRBJ1-1
TGTGCCAGCAGTGAACTGGTGGGATTGACTGAAGCTTTCTTT
CASSELVGLTEAFF
>NA|TRBD2|TRBV28|TRBJ2-1
TGTGCCAGCAGTTCTAGCGGGAGAGGCGGTTCCTACAATGAGCAGTTCTTC
CASSSSGRGGSYNEQFF
>once|TRBD2|TRBV25-1|TRBJ2-7
TGTGCCAGTGGGGGGGACCCTTCTCGCTTC
CASGGDPSRF
>NA|TRBD1|TRBV10-3|TRBJ1-1
TGTGCCATCAGTGGGACAGGGGGGGACACTGAAGCTTTCTTT
CAISGTGGDTEAFF
>NA|NA|TRBV6-5|TRBJ2-7
TGTGCCAGCAGTTTCTCCCTGGACGGCTCCTACGAGCAGTACTTC
CASSFSLDGSYEQYF
>NA|NA|TRBV15|TRBJ2-5
TGTGCCACCAGCAAAACCCTCGAGACCCAGTACTTC
CATSKTLETQYF
>NA|TRBD2|TRBV20-1|TRBJ2-7
TGCAGTGCTCAAAAAGCGGGAGGGGGGTACGAGCAGTACTTC
CSAQKAGGGYEQYF
>NA|TRBD1|TRBV2|TRBJ2-1
TGTGCCAGCACCTGGGACAGGGGATTCTACAATGAGCAGTTCTTC
CASTWDRGFYNEQFF
>NA|NA|TRBV2|TRBJ2-7
TGTGCCAGCAGGAATACAGGGTCGGGGGAGCAGTACTTC
CASRNTGSGEQYF
>few|TRBD1|TRBV30|TRBJ1-1
TGTGCTTTGGACAGGGTGGGCACTGAAGCTTTCTTT
CALDRVGTEAFF
>NA|TRBD2|TRBV6-5|TRBJ2-5
TGTGCCAGCAAAACTAGCGGAGCACAAGAGACCCAGTACTTC
CASKTSGAQETQYF